These T cell receptor beta chains were read from a single sample in a study of response to subunit inactivated influenza vaccine. TCRdb ran MiXCR on the RT-PCR reads and lists one entry per CDR3 protein. The profile shows roughly 670,000 distinct CDR3 sequences, roughly 15% of them singletons. The specimen was PBMCs from blood, collected less than 15 days before vaccination. These receptors all come from a man aged 45-65 years who received an inactivated influenza vaccine. Both conserved end residues are part of each CDR3. Fields, in order: D gene, J gene, clone size, V gene, CDR3 DNA, CDR3 protein. A D gene is named only where the DNA matches it firmly. Clone size, where shown, is once, few, many, or a class for clones that have expanded.

d_call: -; j_call: TRBJ1-2; clone_size: -; v_call: TRBV12-3/TRBV12-4; cdr3_nt: TGTGCCAGCAGTTTAGGGACAGCGGTTAGCTACACCTTC; cdr3_aa: CASSLGTAVSYTF
d_call: -; j_call: TRBJ2-2; clone_size: -; v_call: TRBV20-1; cdr3_nt: TGCAGTGCTAGAGTAGCGAGGGGTCGGACCGGGGAGCTGTTTTTT; cdr3_aa: CSARVARGRTGELFF
d_call: TRBD2; j_call: TRBJ2-7; clone_size: -; v_call: TRBV28; cdr3_nt: TGTGCCAGCAGTCCACTTTTAGCGGGAGGGCCTGGAAGCGAGCAGTACTTC; cdr3_aa: CASSPLLAGGPGSEQYF
d_call: -; j_call: TRBJ1-4; clone_size: -; v_call: TRBV5-1; cdr3_nt: TGCGCCAGCGCAGGAGGCCGGGGAAAACTGTTTTTT; cdr3_aa: CASAGGRGKLFF
d_call: TRBD1; j_call: TRBJ2-7; clone_size: few; v_call: TRBV6-1; cdr3_nt: TGTGCCAGCAGTGGGGGACAGGGCAACTACGAGCAGTACTTC; cdr3_aa: CASSGGQGNYEQYF
d_call: -; j_call: TRBJ1-2; clone_size: few; v_call: TRBV9; cdr3_nt: TGTGCCAGCAGCGTAGTCGACTATGGCTACACCTTC; cdr3_aa: CASSVVDYGYTF
d_call: -; j_call: TRBJ2-1; clone_size: -; v_call: TRBV6-2/TRBV6-3; cdr3_nt: TGTGCCAGCAAGGGGGGCGTCGCTAGCGGTTACAATGAGCAGTTCTTC; cdr3_aa: CASKGGVASGYNEQFF
d_call: -; j_call: TRBJ1-2; clone_size: many; v_call: TRBV7-2; cdr3_nt: TGTGCCAGCAGCTTAGGGGCCCTCTATGGCTACACCTTC; cdr3_aa: CASSLGALYGYTF
d_call: -; j_call: TRBJ2-7; clone_size: -; v_call: TRBV18; cdr3_nt: TGTGCCAGCAAAGGGGGGGGGTCGGTCGGCGAGCAGTACTTC; cdr3_aa: CASKGGGSVGEQYF
d_call: -; j_call: TRBJ1-5; clone_size: -; v_call: TRBV5-5; cdr3_nt: TGTGCCAGCAAGGCAGGGACTAGCAATCAGCCCCAGCATTTT; cdr3_aa: CASKAGTSNQPQHF
d_call: TRBD2; j_call: TRBJ2-7; clone_size: -; v_call: TRBV9; cdr3_nt: TGTGCCAGCAGCGTAGGTAGTAGCGGGATGGACGAGCAGTACTTC; cdr3_aa: CASSVGSSGMDEQYF
d_call: TRBD1; j_call: TRBJ1-1; clone_size: -; v_call: TRBV19; cdr3_nt: TGTGCCACCGTTACAGGGGTGAACACTGAAGCTTTCTTT; cdr3_aa: CATVTGVNTEAFF
d_call: -; j_call: TRBJ2-1; clone_size: -; v_call: TRBV18; cdr3_nt: TGTGCCAGCTCACCCTCCTGGACTAACTTGGAGTTTAATGAGCAGTTCTTC; cdr3_aa: CASSPSWTNLEFNEQFF
d_call: -; j_call: TRBJ2-1; clone_size: -; v_call: TRBV6-1; cdr3_nt: TGTGCCAGCAGTGAGACCCCGAGCTCCTACAATGAGCAGTTCTTC; cdr3_aa: CASSETPSSYNEQFF
d_call: -; j_call: TRBJ1-2; clone_size: many; v_call: TRBV7-8; cdr3_nt: TGTGCCAGCAGCTTAGGCGGACAAGACGGCTCCTATGGCTACACCTTC; cdr3_aa: CASSLGGQDGSYGYTF
d_call: -; j_call: TRBJ2-3; clone_size: -; v_call: TRBV20-1; cdr3_nt: TGCAGTGCTAGAATCAGAGGCACGCAGAATTTT; cdr3_aa: CSARIRGTQNF
d_call: -; j_call: TRBJ1-4; clone_size: few; v_call: TRBV7-9; cdr3_nt: TGTGCCAGCAGCTTAGTGGTGGGGGAAAAACTGTTTTTT; cdr3_aa: CASSLVVGEKLFF
d_call: -; j_call: TRBJ2-7; clone_size: few; v_call: TRBV5-5; cdr3_nt: TGTGCCAGCATCCGGTGGGGCCTCTCCTACGAGCAGTACTTC; cdr3_aa: CASIRWGLSYEQYF
d_call: -; j_call: TRBJ2-7; clone_size: -; v_call: TRBV12-3/TRBV12-4; cdr3_nt: TGTGCCAGCACCCCCCGGGGCGGAGTGAGCTCCTACGAGCAGTACTTC; cdr3_aa: CASTPRGGVSSYEQYF
d_call: -; j_call: TRBJ2-5; clone_size: -; v_call: TRBV11-2; cdr3_nt: TGTGCCAGCAGCGTCAGCGGGTGGGGGGAGACCCAGTACTTC; cdr3_aa: CASSVSGWGETQYF
d_call: -; j_call: TRBJ2-5; clone_size: many; v_call: TRBV9; cdr3_nt: TGTGCCAGCAGCGTAGCAGGCGCTGCCCTAGAGACCCAGTACTTC; cdr3_aa: CASSVAGAALETQYF
d_call: -; j_call: TRBJ2-2; clone_size: many; v_call: TRBV12-3/TRBV12-4; cdr3_nt: TGTGCCAGCAGTGCCCAGTTAGCGCGAAACACCGGGGAGCTGTTTTTT; cdr3_aa: CASSAQLARNTGELFF
d_call: -; j_call: TRBJ2-3; clone_size: few; v_call: TRBV4-1; cdr3_nt: TGCGCCAGCGGGCGAAGCCGGTACACAGATACGCAGTATTTT; cdr3_aa: CASGRSRYTDTQYF
d_call: -; j_call: TRBJ1-5; clone_size: many; v_call: TRBV12-3/TRBV12-4; cdr3_nt: TGTGCCAGCAGTCAAGGGGACAATCAGCCCCAGCATTTT; cdr3_aa: CASSQGDNQPQHF